The 28 T cell receptor beta chains below all came from one sample that was sequenced in a study of shared clonotypes between healthy human individuals. Profiled with immunoSEQ multiplex PCR; TCRdb holds only in-frame clones, not every one. Of around 1,900,000 clones in the sample, just under 95% were seen once. Naive CD8 cells lacked CD45RO and underwent positive selection for CCR7, leaving out terminally differentiated effector memory CD45RA+ cells. The sequenced sample was naive CD8+ T cells from PBMCs. The receptor source for this set is a man aged 18 to 35 in good health. Some clones in this sample may be carry-over from other donors' samples.

The chain links TRBV15 to TRBJ2-7; 11 bases match TRBD2. Per the germline V gene, CDR1 is LNHNV and CDR2 is YYDKDF (reference sequence). Trimming at V came to 5 bases and at J to 0 bases, leaving 15 bases not matched to a gene. CDR3 length equals 19 residues. CDR3: CATSRGQGEGTSGSYEQYF. CDR3 nucleotide sequence: TGTGCCACCAGCCGAGGACAGGGCGAGGGGACTAGCGGCTCCTACGAGCAGTACTTC.

This chain uses TRBV4-2 with TRBJ2-1, with D possibly TRBD2 on 6 matching bases. The V end lost 4 bases, the J end lost 1 base, and 14 bases lay between the germline ends. The V gene's germline CDR1 is LGHNA and CDR2 YNFKEQ. The CDR3 is 16 residues long. The CDR3 sequence: CASSPTEGESYNEQFF. The CDR3 DNA reads as TGTGCCAGCAGCCCCACGGAGGGAGAGTCCTACAATGAGCAGTTCTTC.

The chain uses TRBV7-2 and TRBJ2-1; 8 positions agree with TRBD2. The CDR3 sequence is 16 residues long. V shed 4 bases and J 1 base; nucleotides not matched to a gene: 6. CDR1 is SGHTA and CDR2 is FQGNSA in the germline V gene. For the CDR3, the DNA is TGTGCCAGCAGCTCAATACTAGCGGTTTCCTACAATGAGCAGTTCTTC. Residues: CASSSILAVSYNEQFF.

This CDR3 reads CASSTGLNSNQPQHF. CDR3 bases: TGTGCCAGCAGCACTGGACTAAACAGCAATCAGCCCCAGCATTTT. V is TRBV7-2 and J is TRBJ1-5; D not resolved. The CDR3 loop spans 15 amino acids. Trimming removed 5 bases at V and 1 base at J, with 12 bases between. Germline CDR1 and CDR2: SGHTA and FQGNSA. The variable domain in full, completed from reference TRBV7-2 and TRBJ1-5, reads GAGVSQSPSNKVTEKGKDVELRCDPISGHTALYWYRQSLGQGLEFLIYFQGNSAPDKSGLPSDRFSAERTGGSVSTLTIQRTQQEDSAVYLCASSTGLNSNQPQHFGDGTRLSIL.

This clone came up once. The gene calls are TRBV10-3 and TRBJ2-1; 11 bases match TRBD2. The germline CDR1 and CDR2 sequences are ENHRY and SYGVKD. V trimming: 1 base; J trimming: 4 bases; junction bases outside the gene matches: 6. The CDR3 spans 17 residues. CDR3 nucleotides: TGTGCCATCAGTGAGTTAGGGACTAGCGGAATGTACAATGAGCAGTTCTTC. Its translation is CAISELGTSGMYNEQFF.

This rearrangement joins TRBV7-3 to TRBJ2-1; TRBD2 might be the D (6 bases). Germline CDR1 reads SGHTA; CDR2 reads FQGTGA. CDR3 length: 17 residues. Trimming stripped 0 bases from V and 2 bases from J, with 14 bases between. The CDR3 loop is CASSLTLRGAPYNEQFF. Written as DNA, the CDR3 is TGTGCCAGCAGCTTAACGTTGCGGGGAGCCCCCTACAATGAGCAGTTCTTC.

The chain uses TRBV7-9 and TRBJ1-1; 7 bases agree with TRBD1. Germline loops: CDR1 SEHNR, CDR2 FQNEAQ (reference sequence). This CDR3 is built from 17 residues. Trimming took 5 bases from V and 0 from J; bases not matched to a gene: 12. CDR3 sequence: CASSPTPSTGVNTEAFF. As DNA, the CDR3 is TGTGCCAGCAGCCCAACCCCAAGCACAGGGGTGAACACTGAAGCTTTCTTT.

The chain has TRBV13 and TRBJ1-1; TRBD1 matches at 7 bases. The length of the CDR3 is 13 residues. CDR1 is PRHDT, CDR2 FYEKMQ, per germline (reference sequence). V shed 6 bases, J shed 6 bases, and the junction held 7 bases outside the gene matches. The CDR3 spells CASRQTGMSEAFF. CDR3 sequence (DNA): TGTGCCAGCAGACAGACAGGGATGTCTGAAGCTTTCTTT. Together with reference TRBV13 and TRBJ1-1, the CDR3 gives the full variable domain: AAGVIQSPRHLIKEKRETATLKCYPIPRHDTVYWYQQGPGQDPQFLISFYEKMQSDKGSIPDRFSAQQFSDYHSELNMSSLELGDSALYFCASRQTGMSEAFFGQGTRLTVV.

The V call is TRBV5-1, the J call TRBJ1-1; maybe TRBD1 (5 bases). Trimming left V 1 base short and J 8 bases short, with 12 bases between. Germline assignment: CDR1 SGHRS and CDR2 YFSETQ. CDR3 size: 13 residues. The CDR3 region has the DNA TGCGCCAGCAGCTTGCTTGCAGGGAAGGAAGCTTTCTTT. Residues: CASSLLAGKEAFF.

A single count supports this clone. This chain uses TRBV9 with TRBJ1-1; perhaps TRBD1 as D (5 bases). The CDR3 is 14 residues long. Trimming took off 3 bases at V and 4 bases at J, with 13 bases between the two ends. The germline V gene encodes CDR1 SGDLS and CDR2 YYNGEE. The CDR3 bases are TGTGCCAGCAGCGCGACAGAGCGAGGCACTGAAGCTTTCTTT. Encoded protein: CASSATERGTEAFF.

The gene calls are TRBV29-1 and TRBJ2-3; tentative D call: TRBD2 (6 bases). Germline values: CDR1 SQVTM, CDR2 ANQGSEA. The CDR3 covers 13 residues. With 8 bases removed from V and 5 bases from J, the gap between germline ends came to 17 bases. This CDR3 is CSFCLREIDTQYF. The CDR3 coding sequence is TGCAGCTTTTGTCTCCGGGAGATAGATACGCAGTATTTT.

V and J are TRBV6-1 and TRBJ2-3, with 9 bases matching TRBD2. Germline V lookup: CDR1 MNHNS, CDR2 SASEGT. Trimming took 4 bases from V and 0 from J; bases not matched to a gene: 11. The CDR3 contains 18 residues. The CDR3 region is CASSGGWLAGTSTDTQYF. CDR3 bases: TGTGCCAGCAGTGGCGGGTGGCTAGCGGGGACTAGCACAGATACGCAGTATTTT.

This clone was recorded once. The sample has other DNA sequences that encode this CDR3 too. The rearrangement joins TRBV7-3 to TRBJ2-3; 10 bases are shared with TRBD1. CDR1 SGHTA and CDR2 FQGTGA come from the germline V gene. V dropped 5 bases and J dropped 4; count of bases not matched to a gene: 6. The CDR3 runs 15 residues. CDR3 in DNA: TGTGCCAGCAGCCGGACAGGGGGGAGGGCAGATACGCAGTATTTT. Its translation is CASSRTGGRADTQYF.

A remark on this clone: Other DNA variants within this sample encode the same CDR3. The chain carries TRBV5-1 and TRBJ2-7; 7 bases are a match to TRBD2. This CDR3 spans 14 amino acids. The germline V gene has CDR1 SGHRS and CDR2 YFSETQ. V was clipped by 2 bases and J by 1 base; unmatched bases: 3. The CDR3 spells CASSFGGRSYEQYF. The DNA of the CDR3 is TGCGCCAGCAGCTTCGGCGGGAGATCCTACGAGCAGTACTTC.

This clone occurred a few times. The chain is built from TRBV19 and TRBJ1-1; D unresolved. Looked up from germline, CDR1 is LNHDA and CDR2 is SQIVND (reference sequence). Trimming left V 5 bases short and J 1 base short, with 5 bases between. The CDR3 length is 12 residues. The CDR3 DNA is TGTGCCAGTAGTTACCAGAACACTGAAGCTTTCTTT. This codes for CASSYQNTEAFF.

This rearrangement joins TRBV15 to TRBJ2-7; 7 bases match TRBD1. This CDR3 has 15 amino acids. J lost 3 bases, V lost 0 bases, and 5 bases had no gene match. Germline V gene sequence: CDR1 LNHNV, CDR2 YYDKDF (reference sequence). The CDR3 here is CATSRDFAGGYEQYF. CDR3 coding DNA: TGTGCCACCAGCAGAGATTTCGCAGGGGGCTACGAGCAGTACTTC.

The rearrangement joins TRBV21-1 to TRBJ2-1; the table's D call TRBD1 went unverified against the DNA. TRBV21-1 is given as a pseudogene. The CDR3 spans 13 residues. CDR3 residues: CASSRGQDNEQFF. The DNA of the CDR3 is TGTGCCAGCAGCAGGGGACAGGACAATGAGCAGTTCTTC.

The rearrangement links TRBV7-9 to TRBJ2-1; 7 bases are shared with TRBD2. V gave up 5 bases and J gave up 8 bases; unmatched junction bases: 3. Looked up from germline, CDR1 is SEHNR and CDR2 is FQNEAQ (reference sequence). CDR3 size: 12 residues. The CDR3 here is CASSGTSDEQFF. CDR3 bases: TGTGCCAGCAGCGGAACTAGCGATGAGCAGTTCTTC.

This chain uses TRBV9 with TRBJ2-1, with D perhaps TRBD1 (6 bases). The germline gives CDR1 SGDLS, CDR2 YYNGEE. The CDR3 loop spans 14 amino acids. The V end was cut by 4 bases, the J end by 8 bases, with 16 bases between. Written as DNA, the CDR3 is TGTGCCAGCAGCCAGATTGACAGGACCCATGAGCAGTTCTTC. Residues: CASSQIDRTHEQFF.

The rearrangement uses TRBV19 and TRBJ2-4; 7 bases are a match to TRBD2. There are 16 residues in the CDR3. Germline lookup yields CDR1 LNHDA and CDR2 SQIVND (reference sequence). J lost 8 bases, V lost 3 bases, and 13 bases had no gene match. The CDR3 protein is CASSIGGGPVGYIQYF. DNA for the CDR3: TGTGCCAGTAGTATCGGGGGAGGGCCGGTCGGGTACATTCAGTACTTC.

V is TRBV7-8 and J is TRBJ2-5; D tentatively reads TRBD1 or TRBD2 (5 bases each). TRBJ2-7 explains the end of the DNA better; the J call may be wrong. CDR3 size: 14 residues. Germline CDR1 reads SGHVS; CDR2 reads FQNEAQ. This CDR3 reads CASSLLPSGREQYF. For the CDR3, the DNA is TGTGCCAGCAGCCTCCTTCCGTCGGGGCGCGAGCAGTACTTC.

The sample holds one count of this clone. The chain couples TRBV7-9 to TRBJ2-7; D may be TRBD1 (6 bases). V was shortened by 8 bases and J by 2 bases, with 13 bases between the two germline ends. Germline V gene data show CDR1 as SEHNR and CDR2 as FQNEAQ (reference sequence). The CDR3 spans 13 residues. This CDR3 reads CASEQGSPYEQYF. The CDR3 coding sequence is TGTGCCAGCGAACAGGGCAGCCCCTACGAGCAGTACTTC.

The chain uses TRBV7-9 and TRBJ1-5; TRBD1 matches at 9 bases. Losses at the gene ends were 5 bases for V and 5 bases for J; bases not matched to a gene: 7. Germline loops: CDR1 SEHNR, CDR2 FQNEAQ (reference sequence). The length of the CDR3 is 15 residues. CDR3: CASSGRDRADQPQHF. In DNA, the CDR3 is TGTGCCAGCAGCGGAAGGGACAGGGCCGATCAGCCCCAGCATTTT. Looking up the rest from reference TRBV7-9 and TRBJ1-5 gives the full variable domain: DTGVSQNPRHKITKRGQNVTFRCDPISEHNRLYWYRQTLGQGPEFLTYFQNEAQLEKSRLLSDRFSAERPKGSFSTLEIQRTEQGDSAMYLCASSGRDRADQPQHFGDGTRLSIL.

V gene TRBV10-3 combines with J gene TRBJ2-5, with D perhaps given as TRBD1 or TRBD2 (5 bases each). The V gene's germline CDR1 is ENHRY and CDR2 SYGVKD. V was pared by 4 bases and J by 0 bases, with 9 bases between. This CDR3 has 14 amino acids. CDR3 sequence: CAISGLGDQETQYF. The CDR3 region has the DNA TGTGCCATCAGTGGTCTGGGGGACCAAGAGACCCAGTACTTC.

The genes are TRBV4-1 and TRBJ1-5; TRBD1 matches 7 bases. The CDR3 is 18 amino acids. The germline CDR1 and CDR2 sequences are MGHRA and YSYEKL. Germline trimming cut 0 bases from V and 5 bases from J; bases unmatched to any gene: 13. As DNA, the CDR3 is TGCGCCAGCAGCCAAGATTTCGGGGCCGACAGGGAGCATCAGCCCCAGCATTTT. Translating it yields CASSQDFGADREHQPQHF.

The genes are TRBV29-1 and TRBJ2-1, with D possibly TRBD2 on 5 matching bases. V lost 4 bases to trimming and J lost 9 bases, with 16 bases between them. Germline V gene data show CDR1 as SQVTM and CDR2 as ANQGSEA. CDR3 length equals 13 residues. DNA for the CDR3: TGCAGCGTTGGCGGCACCGGGGTAACTGAGCAGTTCTTC. Its translation: CSVGGTGVTEQFF.

For the CDR3, the DNA is TGTGCCAGCAGCTCCGGGACAGGGATGTACGAGCAGTACTTC. Translated: CASSSGTGMYEQYF. The rearrangement links TRBV7-6 to TRBJ2-7; 9 bases are a match to TRBD1. CDR3 length: 14 residues. J was trimmed by 4 bases and V by 4 bases; bases with no gene match: 5. Per germline, CDR1 SGHVS and CDR2 FNYEAQ.

V and J are TRBV7-8 and TRBJ1-2; D is uncertain. The germline V gene has CDR1 SGHVS and CDR2 FQNEAQ. CDR3 length equals 14 residues. V was trimmed by 7 bases and J by 3 bases, leaving 15 bases between them. For the CDR3, the DNA is TGTGCCAGCAAGGTCAGGCTCTTGGACTATGGCTACACCTTC. Translating it yields CASKVRLLDYGYTF.